Included here is one TCR beta chain sequence, with context. Its cognate antigen is unknown. Profiled with immunoSEQ multiplex PCR; TCRdb holds only in-frame clones, not every one. The sample contains some 190,000 clones, nearly 95% of which appear only once. Trimming pared 0 bases from V and 7 bases from J, leaving 18 bases between. Germline CDR1 reads KGHDR; CDR2 reads SFDVKD. The CDR3 runs to 17 residues. The data were obtained in a study of T cell responses to AZD1222 COVID-19 vaccine. Findings of the study overall: Donors were largely white British and mainly female; clonal diversity was possibly underestimated. Targets within unmutated variant regions were reportedly found for nearly half of spike-specific TCRs. Seropositivity was recorded at baseline in only a handful of AZD1222 recipients.

This specimen consisted of peripheral blood, obtained 28 days after the second AZD1222 dose. This sequence was found in an adult who received the AZD1222 COVID-19 vaccine. The genes are TRBV24-1 and TRBJ2-1; no firm D call. CDR3 in DNA: TGTGCCACCAGTGATTTGGGCGCGTCCGGCTTGGCTAATGAGCAGTTCTTC. It is translated as CATSDLGASGLANEQFF.